A selection of T cell receptor beta chains follows, all from one sample in a study of cytomegalovirus exposure and HLA in healthy donors. Sequencing used immunoSEQ multiplex PCR; TCRdb keeps in-frame clones, though not all of them. Of some 150,000 clones in the sample, about 86% are singletons; the top ten hold 2% to 2.5%. Material: PBMCs. The source of these receptors is a human donor in good health. Both conserved end residues are part of each CDR3. D genes are given only for firm matches. Size is stated for part of the rows, as once, few or many counts, or as a class when the clone is expanded.

TRBJ1-4,TRBV4-1,.,.,16,TGCGCCAGCAGCGCCCGAGGGACTGCAACTAATGAAAAACTGTTTTTT,CASSARGTATNEKLFF
TRBJ1-2,TRBV7-2,.,.,11,TGTGCCAGCAGCCCTTCCTATGGCTACACCTTC,CASSPSYGYTF
TRBJ2-3,TRBV6-1,.,.,13,TGTGCCAGCAGGGGGACTAGCACAGATACGCAGTATTTT,CASRGTSTDTQYF
TRBJ2-2,TRBV9,TRBD2,.,16,TGTGCCAGCAGCGCCGCGGGGGGGCAAAACACCGGGGAGCTGTTTTTT,CASSAAGGQNTGELFF
TRBJ2-1,TRBV4-3,.,.,18,TGCGCCAGCAGCCAAGATCTAGAGCCGGGGTTATCCTACAATGAGCAGTTCTTC,CASSQDLEPGLSYNEQFF
TRBJ2-1,TRBV9,.,.,14,TGTGCCAGCAGCGTAGACGGGTCCTACAATGAGCAGTTCTTC,CASSVDGSYNEQFF
TRBJ1-1,TRBV15,TRBD1,few,16,TGTGCCACCAGCAGGGAAAGGACAGGGGCAACCATTGAAGCTTTCTTT,CATSRERTGATIEAFF
TRBJ1-2,TRBV27,TRBD1,.,13,TGTGCCAGCAAAGCCGGGACAGCAGGGACCTACACCTTC,CASKAGTAGTYTF
TRBJ1-2,TRBV5-4,TRBD1,.,14,TGTGCCAGCAGCCCGGGACAGGGGATCTATGGCTACACCTTC,CASSPGQGIYGYTF
TRBJ1-2,TRBV5-6,TRBD1,.,19,TGTGCCAGCATCCGACATGGTTGGAGGGGGCGCAGGGAATCCTATGGCTACACCTTC,CASIRHGWRGRRESYGYTF
TRBJ2-2,TRBV5-6,TRBD1,.,15,TGTGCCAGCAGCCCGGACAGGGGGTCGGGCGGGGAGCTGTTTTTT,CASSPDRGSGGELFF
TRBJ2-1,TRBV23-1,TRBD2,few,20,TGCGCCAGCAGTCAATCCCCCGAATCCCCCGGGACTAGCGGGTACAATGAGCAGTTCTTC,CASSQSPESPGTSGYNEQFF
TRBJ1-1,TRBV5-1,TRBD1,.,15,TGCGCCAGCAGCTTGCAAGGGGGCGCTGGCACTGAAGCTTTCTTT,CASSLQGGAGTEAFF
TRBJ1-1,TRBV7-2,.,.,15,TGTGCCAGCAGCTTAGCAGGGGCCATGAACACTGAAGCTTTCTTT,CASSLAGAMNTEAFF
TRBJ1-1,TRBV9,TRBD1,.,13,TGTGCCAGCAACCGACAGGGGAACACTGAAGCTTTCTTT,CASNRQGNTEAFF
TRBJ1-1,TRBV28,.,.,11,TGTGCCAGCAGTCGGGGCACTGAAGCTTTCTTT,CASSRGTEAFF
TRBJ2-1,TRBV29-1,TRBD2,.,13,TGCAGCGTTGAAGCACGGAGCGGGACTGAGCAGTTCTTC,CSVEARSGTEQFF
TRBJ2-1,TRBV7-8,TRBD2,.,16,TGTGCCAGCAGCTTCACGGGACTAGCGGGAGCGGGTGAGCAGTTCTTC,CASSFTGLAGAGEQFF
TRBJ1-1,TRBV7-9,TRBD1,.,15,TGTGCCAGCAGCCCCGGACAGGGGTCGAACACTGAAGCTTTCTTT,CASSPGQGSNTEAFF
TRBJ1-4,TRBV7-9,TRBD1,.,14,TGTGCCAGCAGCTTCCGGGACAGGGCTGAAAAACTGTTTTTT,CASSFRDRAEKLFF
TRBJ2-1,TRBV5-1,TRBD2,.,16,TGCGCCAGCAGCGACGGGACTAGGGTCTCCTACAATGAGCAGTTCTTC,CASSDGTRVSYNEQFF
TRBJ1-3,TRBV5-6,.,.,14,TGTGCCAGCAGCGAAGGACACTCTGGAAACACCATATATTTT,CASSEGHSGNTIYF
TRBJ1-3,TRBV29-1,.,.,13,TGCAGCGTATCCCGGGGAGCCGGAAACACCATATATTTT,CSVSRGAGNTIYF
TRBJ2-5,TRBV5-1,.,.,13,TGCGCCAGCAGCAACCTACAGGGAGAGACCCAGTACTTC,CASSNLQGETQYF
TRBJ1-1,TRBV7-2,.,.,17,TGTGCCAGCAGCTTAGTCGGCAGGGGCAGGATGAACACTGAAGCTTTCTTT,CASSLVGRGRMNTEAFF
TRBJ2-7,TRBV7-2,.,.,13,TGTGCCAGCAGCACCCGGGATGGCTACGAGCAGTACTTC,CASSTRDGYEQYF
TRBJ2-7,TRBV5-6,.,.,15,TGTGCCAGCAGCTTGTTTAGCAGAGCATACTACGAGCAGTACTTC,CASSLFSRAYYEQYF
TRBJ1-4,TRBV25-1,.,.,16,TGTGCCAGCAGTTCTCTAGGCGGCCAGCCTAATGAAAAACTGTTTTTT,CASSSLGGQPNEKLFF
TRBJ2-7,TRBV6-5,TRBD1,few,12,TGTGCCAGCAGTGAACAGGGGTTCGAGCAGTACTTC,CASSEQGFEQYF
TRBJ2-7,TRBV2,TRBD1,.,14,TGTGCCAGCGGAGGGGACAGGGGAGCCTACGAGCAGTACTTC,CASGGDRGAYEQYF
TRBJ2-1,TRBV7-4,TRBD1,.,15,TGTGCCAGCAGCTTGGATCAATCGGGGACAGGCGAGCAGTTCTTC,CASSLDQSGTGEQFF